This T cell receptor (beta chain) emerged from a study of shared clonotypes between healthy human individuals. General observations from the study: Despite large depth, sorted-subset datasets appeared incompletely sequenced.

Remarks on this clone: Antigen: not known.

Execution of the assay was at deep level. Here immunoSEQ multiplex PCR was the method, and the copy in TCRdb shows in-frame clones only, minus some. Found here are over 1.5 million clones, around 98% of them singletons; the top ten hold 0.4% to 0.55%. The sample consisted of naive CD4+ T cells sorted from blood. Subset indicated: CD45RA+ positively selected. The TCR comes from a man aged 30 to 45 in good health.

For the CDR3, the DNA is TGTGCCAGCAGCTTAATACCCGATAACTCTGGAAACACCATATATTTT. Residues: CASSLIPDNSGNTIYF. The J gene is TRBJ1-3, the V gene TRBV7-2; unclear D gene. CDR3 length equals 16 residues. Trimming removed 2 bases from V and 0 bases from J, with 11 bases in between. Germline lookup yields CDR1 SGHTA and CDR2 FQGNSA.